These T cell receptor beta chains were read from a single sample in a study of metastatic and nonmetastatic thyroid tumors. TCRdb ran MiXCR on the PCR reads. Among roughly 72,000 clones listed, more than 15% were seen once. Sequences were obtained from blood. These TCRs come from a female donor with papillary thyroid cancer or a benign thyroid nodule (not recorded which). Some clones in this sample may be carry-over from other donors' samples. CDR3s include the opening cysteine and the closing phenylalanine or tryptophan. The order of the fields is V gene, D gene, clone size, J gene, CDR3 DNA, CDR3 protein. A D gene is named only where the DNA matches it firmly. Not every row has a clone size; where given, it reads once, few, many or a size class.

TRBV7-9	TRBD2	many	TRBJ2-1	TGTGCCAGCAGCTTTAGACTAGCGGGAGTCTATGAGCAGTTCTTC	CASSFRLAGVYEQFF
TRBV9	TRBD1	NA	TRBJ2-1	TGTGCCAGAAGCTTGGGGACAGGGGACTACAATGAGCAGTTCTTC	CARSLGTGDYNEQFF
TRBV12-3/TRBV12-4	NA	many	TRBJ2-1	TGTGCCAGCAGTTTAGCGGGGGGATCGTTCAATGAGCAGTTCTTC	CASSLAGGSFNEQFF
TRBV20-1	TRBD1	many	TRBJ2-7	TGCAGTGCTAGAGAGTCGGACAGGGGGCTCCGCGAGCAGTACTTC	CSARESDRGLREQYF
TRBV11-2	TRBD1	many	TRBJ1-6	TGTGCCAGCAGTAACAGGGGTTATTCACCCCTCCACTTT	CASSNRGYSPLHF
TRBV10-1	NA	many	TRBJ1-5	TGCGCCAGCAGTGAGCTCCTTGGTCTCCGGGGTGTAAGCAATCAGCCCCAGCATTTT	CASSELLGLRGVSNQPQHF
TRBV19	TRBD2	many	TRBJ2-3	TGTGCCAGTAGTATTGCAGCGGGAGTGACAGATACGCAGTATTTT	CASSIAAGVTDTQYF
TRBV7-3	NA	many	TRBJ2-7	TGTGCCAGCAGCTCGACGGGGTACGAGCAGTACTTC	CASSSTGYEQYF
TRBV2	NA	many	TRBJ2-3	TGTGCCAGCAATCGGGGGAATACGCAGTATTTT	CASNRGNTQYF
TRBV10-2	NA	many	TRBJ2-2	TGCGCCAGCAGTGAAGGGGCGGGACTCACCGGGGAGCTGTTTTTT	CASSEGAGLTGELFF
TRBV6-1	NA	few	TRBJ1-6	TGTGCCAGCAGATTTCTCCCTTTAGGGGGTAATTCACCCCTCCACTTT	CASRFLPLGGNSPLHF
TRBV28	NA	NA	TRBJ1-2	TGTGCCAGCAGTTTAGGTTACGGGGTCGGCGGCTACACCTTC	CASSLGYGVGGYTF
TRBV28	NA	many	TRBJ2-7	TGTGCCAGCTGGGTCGACGGATCCTACGAGCAGTACTTC	CASWVDGSYEQYF
TRBV6-1	NA	many	TRBJ2-1	TGTGCCAGCAGGTTAGAGGGGGGGAGAAGCAATGAGCAGTTCTTC	CASRLEGGRSNEQFF
TRBV7-3	NA	many	TRBJ2-2	TGTGCCAGCAGCCCCGTCGTCAGCGCGAACACCGGGGAGCTGTTTTTT	CASSPVVSANTGELFF
TRBV5-4	TRBD2	NA	TRBJ2-7	TGTGCCAGCACCTATAGAGTAGCGGGAGGGCCTGGGGAGCAGTACTTC	CASTYRVAGGPGEQYF
TRBV11-2	NA	NA	TRBJ1-6	TGTGCCAGCAGCTTAGATTGGGCACGGAATAATTCACCCCTCCACTTT	CASSLDWARNNSPLHF
TRBV20-1	TRBD1	many	TRBJ1-5	TGCAGTGCTAGAGAAGGGACAGGGGTTCAGCCCCAGCATTTT	CSAREGTGVQPQHF
TRBV18	NA	many	TRBJ2-3	TGTGCCAGCCCCCCTATGGGGAGGACAGATACGCAGTATTTT	CASPPMGRTDTQYF
TRBV11-2	NA	NA	TRBJ1-2	TGTGCCAGCAGCCTCTCGGACGCATACTATTGCTACACCTTC	CASSLSDAYYCYTF
TRBV19	TRBD2	many	TRBJ2-2	TGTGCCAGTAGTACAGAGGGACTAGCGGGAAGCAACACCGGGGAGCTGTTTTTT	CASSTEGLAGSNTGELFF
TRBV19	NA	many	TRBJ2-3	TGTGCCAGTAGTACCCGATCTAGCACAGATACGCAGTATTTT	CASSTRSSTDTQYF
TRBV6-5	TRBD2	many	TRBJ2-1	TGTGCCAGCAGTTATCAACTAGCGGGACTCGAGGATGAGCAGTTCTTC	CASSYQLAGLEDEQFF
TRBV6-6	TRBD1	many	TRBJ2-7	TGTGCCAGCAGTTACCCGGGACAGGGAAACGAGCAGTACTTC	CASSYPGQGNEQYF
TRBV30	NA	NA	TRBJ1-4	TGTGCCTGGAGGGGGGGGAGAACAACTAATGAAAAACTGTTTTTT	CAWRGGRTTNEKLFF
TRBV6-5	TRBD1	many	TRBJ1-1	TGTGCCAGCAGTTACGACAGGGTGACTGAAGCTTTCTTT	CASSYDRVTEAFF
TRBV6-2/TRBV6-3	TRBD2	many	TRBJ2-3	TGTGCCAGCAGGGATACTAGCGGGAGAACAGATACGCAGTATTTT	CASRDTSGRTDTQYF
TRBV12-3/TRBV12-4	TRBD2	many	TRBJ2-4	TGTGCCAGCTCGCATAGTATTAGGGCGGGGGGAAACATTCAGTACTTC	CASSHSIRAGGNIQYF
TRBV4-1	NA	many	TRBJ1-3	TGCGCCAGCAGCCAAATAGGCGGAGGAGGGGCCCGTGGAAACACCATATATTTT	CASSQIGGGGARGNTIYF
TRBV4-2	TRBD2	NA	TRBJ2-7	TGTGCCAGCAGCCAAGAGAGCGGGAGTTTAACCTACGAGCAGTACTTC	CASSQESGSLTYEQYF
TRBV7-2	TRBD2	many	TRBJ2-1	TGTGCCAGCAGCTTCCAGACTAGCGGATACAATGAGCAGTTCTTC	CASSFQTSGYNEQFF
TRBV6-1	NA	few	TRBJ1-2	TGTGCCAGCAGTGAAGCTGGGGTCCCGGAGCGCTATGGCTACACCTTC	CASSEAGVPERYGYTF
TRBV30	TRBD1	many	TRBJ2-6	TGTGCCTGGAGGGATAAAACAGGGGCCGGGGCCAACGTCCTGACTTTC	CAWRDKTGAGANVLTF
TRBV6-1	NA	many	TRBJ1-1	TGTGCCAGCAGTGCCGGGGGCACTGAAGCTTTCTTT	CASSAGGTEAFF
TRBV30	NA	many	TRBJ1-1	TGTGCCTGGATCTCTCAGGGGTACACTGAAGCTTTCTTT	CAWISQGYTEAFF
TRBV30	NA	many	TRBJ2-1	TGTGCCTGGAGTATAGGGTATGAGCAGTTCTTC	CAWSIGYEQFF
TRBV12-3/TRBV12-4	TRBD2	few	TRBJ2-7	TGTGCCAGCAGCCTCGGACTAGCCGAGCAGTACTTC	CASSLGLAEQYF
TRBV29-1	NA	many	TRBJ1-3	TGCAGCGTTCGGGGGGGATCTTCGGACACCATATATTTT	CSVRGGSSDTIYF
TRBV18	TRBD2	many	TRBJ2-7	TGTGCCAGCTCACTCAACAACCGGGGGGATACCTACGAGCAGTACTTC	CASSLNNRGDTYEQYF
TRBV5-5	TRBD1	few	TRBJ1-1	TGTGCCAGCAGCCCGGGGACAGGTGGGGCGAATGAAGCTTTCTTT	CASSPGTGGANEAFF
TRBV27	NA	NA	TRBJ2-7	TGTGCCAGCAGACCCAATCGGGACACCCCCTACGAGCAGTACTTC	CASRPNRDTPYEQYF
TRBV27	NA	many	TRBJ2-3	TGTGCCAGCAGTTTATCGAGCACAGATACGCAGTATTTT	CASSLSSTDTQYF
TRBV19	NA	many	TRBJ2-3	TGTGCCAGTGGTTACACAGATACGCAGTATTTT	CASGYTDTQYF
TRBV5-1	NA	many	TRBJ2-1	TGCGCCAGCAGCTTGGGGGGCGGGATCTACAATGAGCAGTTCTTC	CASSLGGGIYNEQFF
TRBV6-2/TRBV6-3	NA	many	TRBJ2-7	TGTGCCAGCAGAGGAAACTCCTACGAGCAGTACTTC	CASRGNSYEQYF